This T cell receptor beta chain came from a study of shared clonotypes between healthy human individuals. Broader study findings: The sharing of about 5.3% of naive CD4 clonotypes was seen across several donors. Deeper or shallower sequencing was expected to change how clonotypes are shared among donors. Non-shared clonotypes had lower generation probabilities than clonotypes shared by all four sorted-subset donors.

A remark on this clone: Its antigen is undetermined.

The CDR3 has 13 residues. Trimming shortened V by 4 bases and J by 7 bases, and 8 bases separated the two germline ends. The V gene's germline CDR1 is SNHLY and CDR2 FYNNEI. Libraries were prepared by immunoSEQ multiplex PCR; TCRdb keeps only in-frame clonotypes and omits some of them. The sample yields roughly 500,000 clones, about 96% seen once. This receptor was identified in a woman younger than 45 in good health. V is TRBV2 and J is TRBJ1-6; possibly TRBD1 for D (5 bases). Sequencing was carried out using naive CD4+ T cells sorted from blood. Indicated subset: CD45RA+ positively selected. The CDR3 reads CASSGTRNSPLHF. CDR3 DNA: TGTGCCAGCAGTGGGACACGGAATTCACCCCTCCACTTT.